A single sample gave rise to the 30 T cell receptor beta chains below, sequenced in a study of PD-1 blockade in classical Hodgkin lymphoma (dated by TCRdb to the early 2020s). This specimen's time point label, per the study, means: cycle 1 day 1 (C1D1), immediately before nivolumab initiation. Every trial patient had relapsed following autologous stem cell transplantation, and prior brentuximab vedotin exposure was what differed among cohorts A, B and C. The receptor library was made with the immunoSEQ multiplex PCR assay. The immuneACCESS repertoire file appears here via TCRdb, limited to in-frame rearrangements. These files lack a portion of the clones; in checked studies, under half of the deficit traces to unresolved V genes, and the cause of the others is not known. Recorded for this sample are some 50,000 clones; around 72% of them occurred a single time. Approximately 11% of the sample is held by the ten biggest clonotypes.

The material sequenced was peripheral blood mononuclear cells (PBMCs), taken at baseline. Receptors originate from a human donor with classical Hodgkin lymphoma.

This chain uses TRBV7-2 with TRBJ2-7; D possibly corresponds to TRBD1 (6 bases). The germline V gene encodes CDR1 SGHTA and CDR2 FQGNSA. The germline V and J ends were trimmed by 1 base and 4 bases, with 11 bases remaining between them. The CDR3 totals 14 residues. The CDR3 reads CASSLGDNPYEQYF. CDR3 nucleotides: TGTGCCAGCAGCTTAGGGGACAATCCTTACGAGCAGTACTTC.

This chain uses TRBV9 with TRBJ1-5, with D maybe TRBD1 (6 bases). V was cut by 3 bases and J by 1 base, with 8 bases left in between. The CDR3 has 14 residues. CDR1 is SGDLS and CDR2 is YYNGEE in the germline V gene. The CDR3 is CASSGGQSNQPQHF. DNA of the CDR3: TGTGCCAGCAGCGGAGGACAGAGCAATCAGCCCCAGCATTTT.

V and J are TRBV2 and TRBJ1-6; no definite D call. The CDR3 length is 14 residues. Germline lookup yields CDR1 SNHLY and CDR2 FYNNEI. The V end was cut by 9 bases, the J end by 4 bases, with 13 bases between. For the CDR3, the DNA is TGTGCCAGTTCGATGACCCGATATAATTCACCCCTCCACTTT. Its protein product is CASSMTRYNSPLHF.

In its sample, this clone was seen a few times. The chain links TRBV6-5 to TRBJ2-3; 10 positions agree with TRBD2. Germline V lookup: CDR1 MNHEY, CDR2 SVGAGI. The CDR3 is 16 amino acids. Trimming at V came to 0 bases and at J to 0 bases, leaving 0 bases not matched to a gene. The CDR3 protein is CASSYSLAGSTDTQYF. CDR3 DNA: TGTGCCAGCAGTTACTCACTAGCGGGAAGCACAGATACGCAGTATTTT.

The V and J genes are TRBV9 and TRBJ2-3, with D unclear. V was cut by 0 bases and J by 1 base, with 9 bases left in between. CDR1 and CDR2 (germline): SGDLS, YYNGEE. This CDR3 has 15 residues. The CDR3 spells CASSVDGVRTDTQYF. The CDR3 nucleotides read TGTGCCAGCAGCGTAGATGGGGTGCGCACAGATACGCAGTATTTT.

This rearrangement joins TRBV5-6 to TRBJ2-2, with D unresolved. CDR1 is SGHDT, CDR2 YYEEEE, per germline. The CDR3 spans 14 residues. Trimming left V 4 bases short and J 0 bases short, with 7 bases between. The CDR3 nucleotides read TGTGCCAGCAGCCGGGTAACGAACACCGGGGAGCTGTTTTTT. This encodes CASSRVTNTGELFF.

The chain is built from TRBV19 and TRBJ2-5, with D perhaps TRBD1 or TRBD2 (5 bases each). The CDR3 runs to 16 residues. The V end was cut by 5 bases, the J end by 5 bases, with 21 bases between. Germline CDR1 reads LNHDA; CDR2 reads SQIVND (reference sequence). CDR3 nucleotide sequence: TGTGCCAGTAGTGCTGGGGGTGTCCCCCTTGGGGAGACCCAGTACTTC. This sequence encodes CASSAGGVPLGETQYF.

There are a few counts of this clone. This rearrangement joins TRBV5-6 to TRBJ1-5; no definite D call. The CDR3 has 16 residues. Trimming took off 1 base at V and 0 bases at J, with 11 bases between the two ends. Germline-derived CDR1 and CDR2 are SGHDT and YYEEEE. For the CDR3, the DNA is TGTGCCAGCAGCTTGAGAACCTTACATAGCAATCAGCCCCAGCATTTT. Encoded protein: CASSLRTLHSNQPQHF. The full variable domain, completed using reference TRBV5-6 and TRBJ1-5, is DAGVTQSPTHLIKTRGQQVTLRCSPKSGHDTVSWYQQALGQGPQFIFQYYEEEERQRGNFPDRFSGHQFPNYSSELNVNALLLGDSALYLCASSLRTLHSNQPQHFGDGTRLSIL.

This clone was detected a few times. This chain links TRBV9 with TRBJ2-4; D assignment may be TRBD1 or TRBD2 (5 bases each). CDR1 and CDR2 (germline): SGDLS, YYNGEE. The V gene lost 0 bases and the J gene lost 13 bases, with 17 bases spanning the gap. This CDR3 region has 14 residues. CDR3 coding DNA: TGTGCCAGCAGCGTAGAGGGGACCTCAGGGCTACAGTACTTC. This codes for CASSVEGTSGLQYF.

This clone was picked up a small number of times. This chain joins TRBV28 and TRBJ1-1, with D perhaps TRBD1 (5 bases). Germline CDR1 and CDR2: MDHEN and SYDVKM. There are 12 residues in the CDR3. V was trimmed by 2 bases and J by 8 bases, leaving 9 bases between them. The CDR3 nucleotides read TGTGCCAGCAGTTTAAGTGGGGGGGAAGCTTTCTTT. It codes for CASSLSGGEAFF. Drawing the rest from reference TRBV28 and TRBJ1-1, the complete variable domain is DVKVTQSSRYLVKRTGEKVFLECVQDMDHENMFWYRQDPGLGLRLIYFSYDVKMKEKGDIPEGYSVSREKKERFSLILESASTNQTSMYLCASSLSGGEAFFGQGTRLTVV.

In its sample, this clone was seen a few times. The chain joins TRBV2 to TRBJ1-1, with D unclear. The germline V gene has CDR1 SNHLY and CDR2 FYNNEI. Trimming left V 2 bases short and J 0 bases short, with 10 bases between. The CDR3 extends over 15 amino acids. CDR3: CASSETAQLNTEAFF. The CDR3 DNA is TGTGCCAGCAGTGAAACGGCACAGTTGAACACTGAAGCTTTCTTT.

Only one count was recorded for this clone. The chain employs TRBV5-5 and TRBJ2-2; 7 bases match TRBD2. Trimming at V came to 5 bases and at J to 5 bases, leaving 12 bases not matched to a gene. CDR1 SGHKS and CDR2 YYEKEE come from the germline V gene (reference sequence). CDR3 length: 16 amino acids. The CDR3 DNA follows: TGTGCCAGCAGTGGGGAAGGCGGGAGTACGACCGGGGAGCTGTTTTTT. Residues: CASSGEGGSTTGELFF.

The V gene is TRBV6-5, the J gene TRBJ1-5; no reliable D call. The CDR3 is 13 amino acids. Germline V gene sequence: CDR1 MNHEY, CDR2 SVGAGI. Trimming pared 6 bases from V and 11 bases from J, leaving 17 bases between. The CDR3 region is CASSSQPAGAQHF. CDR3 in DNA: TGTGCCAGCAGCAGTCAGCCAGCAGGAGCCCAGCATTTT.

The chain carries TRBV28 and TRBJ1-2; TRBD1 matches 9 bases. The CDR3 is 16 residues long. CDR1 and CDR2 from the germline V gene are MDHEN and SYDVKM. J was trimmed by 1 base and V by 6 bases; bases with no gene match: 9. The CDR3 nucleotides read TGTGCCAGCAGCGATACCCCGGGACAGGGTAACTATGGCTACACCTTC. Protein: CASSDTPGQGNYGYTF.

This clone has a single count. CDR3: CASSLVLSDSSYEQYF. DNA of the CDR3: TGTGCCAGCAGCTTAGTATTGTCGGACAGCTCTTACGAGCAGTACTTC. The chain carries TRBV7-8 and TRBJ2-5; a weak D match, TRBD1 (6 bases). The better agreement between TRBJ2-7 and the DNA end casts doubt on the J call. This CDR3 is built from 16 residues. The germline V gene has CDR1 SGHVS and CDR2 FQNEAQ.

The chain is built from TRBV19 and TRBJ1-4; D is possibly TRBD1 (6 bases). CDR1 is LNHDA and CDR2 is SQIVND in the germline V gene (reference sequence). The ends were cut back, 6 bases at V and 7 bases at J, with 24 bases in the middle. The CDR3 has 17 residues. The CDR3 bases are TGTGCCAGTAGCGCCGATCAAGGACAGAGCCCTTTTGAAAAACTGTTTTTT. Residues: CASSADQGQSPFEKLFF.

As DNA, the CDR3 is TGTGCCAGCAGCGCTACTAGCGGGAGGCCTAGCACAGATACGCAGTATTTT. Residues: CASSATSGRPSTDTQYF. This chain connects TRBV9 to TRBJ2-3, with 12 bases aligning to TRBD2. This CDR3 is built from 17 residues. Looked up from germline, CDR1 is SGDLS and CDR2 is YYNGEE. V was clipped by 3 bases and J by 0 bases; unmatched bases: 5.

The V gene is TRBV14, the J gene TRBJ2-1; 8 bases are shared with TRBD2. There are 16 residues in the CDR3. The V gene's germline CDR1 is SGHDN and CDR2 FVKESK. J was trimmed by 6 bases and V by 0 bases; bases with no gene match: 7. CDR3 DNA: TGTGCCAGCAGCCAAGATGGGCGGGGGGCAAGCAATGAGCAGTTCTTC. It is translated as CASSQDGRGASNEQFF.

The V and J genes are TRBV4-2 and TRBJ2-3; TRBD2 is a possible D gene (7 bases). CDR1 and CDR2 (germline): LGHNA, YNFKEQ. V was shortened by 5 bases and J by 0 bases, with 18 bases between the two germline ends. CDR3 length: 17 residues. This CDR3 is CASSERLGGGSTDTQYF. CDR3 coding DNA: TGTGCCAGCAGCGAGAGATTAGGGGGAGGGAGCACAGATACGCAGTATTTT.

This rearrangement joins TRBV27 to TRBJ2-7, with 7 bases aligning to TRBD1. From germline, CDR1 is MNHEY and CDR2 SMNVEV (reference sequence). The CDR3 length is 14 residues. Unmatched junction bases numbered 11, after V lost 9 bases and J lost 3 bases. CDR3 residues: CASGERGRLYEQYF. The CDR3 DNA reads as TGTGCCAGTGGGGAGAGGGGGCGGCTCTACGAGCAGTACTTC.

This clone has only one observation. V gene TRBV11-2 combines with J gene TRBJ1-1; D unclear. The germline V gene encodes CDR1 SGHAT and CDR2 FQNNGV. V was cut by 5 bases and J by 0 bases, with 13 bases left in between. The length of the CDR3 is 15 residues. DNA for the CDR3: TGTGCCAGCAGCCTGCCGGGTAAGCTGAACACTGAAGCTTTCTTT. The encoded protein is CASSLPGKLNTEAFF.

This chain connects TRBV5-6 to TRBJ2-3, with 11 bases matching TRBD2. V gave up 5 bases and J gave up 4 bases; unmatched junction bases: 9. The CDR3 is made up of 16 amino acids. The germline CDR1 and CDR2 sequences are SGHDT and YYEEEE. The DNA of the CDR3 is TGTGCCAGCAGGTTTAGACTAGCGGGATGGGCAGATACGCAGTATTTT. The encoded protein is CASRFRLAGWADTQYF.

The chain has TRBV30 and TRBJ2-7, with 11 bases lining up with TRBD2. Germline V lookup: CDR1 GTSNPN, CDR2 SVGIG (reference sequence). This CDR3 region has 13 residues. The J segment lost 3 bases and the V segment lost 6 bases, leaving 4 bases of the junction unmatched. CDR3 residues: CACDTSGSYEQYF. For the CDR3, the DNA is TGTGCCTGCGATACTAGCGGGAGCTACGAGCAGTACTTC.

The chain carries TRBV27 and TRBJ2-3, with no clear D. This CDR3 comprises 15 residues. Trimming took 2 bases from V and 0 from J, leaving 9 bases between them. CDR1 is MNHEY, CDR2 SMNVEV, per germline (reference sequence). The CDR3 reads CASSLMTVSTDTQYF. The CDR3, as DNA: TGTGCCAGCAGTTTAATGACCGTTAGCACAGATACGCAGTATTTT.

The rearrangement links TRBV9 to TRBJ1-1, with 7 bases that match TRBD1. Trimming cost V 2 bases and J 4 bases; bases outside gene matches: 5. Per germline, CDR1 SGDLS and CDR2 YYNGEE. The CDR3 consists of 14 residues. CDR3 protein: CASSVEGASTEAFF. CDR3 coding DNA: TGTGCCAGCAGCGTCGAGGGGGCCAGCACTGAAGCTTTCTTT.

The gene calls are TRBV5-1 and TRBJ1-2, with 8 bases lining up with TRBD1. Germline V gene lookup returns CDR1 SGHRS and CDR2 YFSETQ. Unmatched junction bases numbered 6, after V lost 3 bases and J lost 2 bases. The CDR3 totals 15 residues. Here the CDR3 DNA reads TGCGCCAGCAGCTGGGATACAGGGGGGAACTATGGCTACACCTTC. Residues: CASSWDTGGNYGYTF.

This clone was detected only a few times. This chain connects TRBV27 to TRBJ2-7; TRBD1 matches at 7 bases. After removal of 6 bases from V and 3 bases from J, the junction contained 20 bases not matched to a gene. Per the germline V gene, CDR1 is MNHEY and CDR2 is SMNVEV (reference sequence). The CDR3 extends over 18 amino acids. The CDR3 here is CASRKDRSFPLSGYEQYF. CDR3 DNA: TGTGCCAGCAGGAAGGACAGGAGTTTCCCCTTGAGTGGCTACGAGCAGTACTTC.

This clone was detected a few times. The chain uses TRBV7-8 and TRBJ2-1; 8 bases match TRBD1. V was clipped by 5 bases and J by 5 bases; unmatched bases: 11. The CDR3 runs 16 residues. Germline lookup yields CDR1 SGHVS and CDR2 FQNEAQ. The CDR3 reads CASSAYSGGYNNEQFF. The CDR3 coding sequence is TGTGCCAGCAGCGCCTACTCAGGGGGCTATAACAATGAGCAGTTCTTC.

The V call is TRBV5-1, the J call TRBJ2-3, with D maybe TRBD1 (6 bases). Germline CDR1 reads SGHRS; CDR2 reads YFSETQ. CDR3 size: 16 residues. V lost 2 bases and J lost 1, with 14 bases in between. The CDR3 sequence is CASSFVTGRGTDTQYF. CDR3 nucleotide sequence: TGCGCCAGCAGCTTCGTGACAGGTCGGGGCACAGATACGCAGTATTTT.

This clone has a single count. The V call is TRBV7-3, the J call TRBJ2-1; the match to TRBD2 covers 9 bases. CDR1 SGHTA and CDR2 FQGTGA come from the germline V gene. The CDR3 runs 16 residues. V lost 1 base to trimming and J lost 2 bases; unmatched junction nucleotides: 3. The CDR3 region is CASSLMPSGTYNEQFF. In DNA form, the CDR3 reads TGTGCCAGCAGCTTAATGCCTAGCGGGACCTACAATGAGCAGTTCTTC.